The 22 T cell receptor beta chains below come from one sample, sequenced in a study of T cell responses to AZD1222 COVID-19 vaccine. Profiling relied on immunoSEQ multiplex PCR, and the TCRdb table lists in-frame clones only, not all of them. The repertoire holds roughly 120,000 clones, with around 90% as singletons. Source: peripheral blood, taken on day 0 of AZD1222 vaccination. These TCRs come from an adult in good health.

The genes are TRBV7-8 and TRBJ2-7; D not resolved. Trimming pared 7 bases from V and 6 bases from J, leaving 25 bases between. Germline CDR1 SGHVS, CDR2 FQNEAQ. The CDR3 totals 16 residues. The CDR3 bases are TGTGCCAGCACCCCGCGGCGGAGCTCCCATATTGGCGAGCAGTACTTC. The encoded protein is CASTPRRSSHIGEQYF.

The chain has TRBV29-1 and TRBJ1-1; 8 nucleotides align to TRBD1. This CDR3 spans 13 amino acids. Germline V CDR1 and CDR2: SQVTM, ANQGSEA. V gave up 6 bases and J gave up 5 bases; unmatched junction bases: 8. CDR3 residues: CSVVQGVGTEAFF. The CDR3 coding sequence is TGCAGCGTCGTACAGGGGGTTGGGACTGAAGCTTTCTTT.

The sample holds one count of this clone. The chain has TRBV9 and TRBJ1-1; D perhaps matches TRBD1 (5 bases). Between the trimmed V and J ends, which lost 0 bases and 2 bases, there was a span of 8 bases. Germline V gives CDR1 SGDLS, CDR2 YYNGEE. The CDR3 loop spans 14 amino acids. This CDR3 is CASSVGQRNTEAFF. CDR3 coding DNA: TGTGCCAGCAGCGTAGGACAGAGAAACACTGAAGCTTTCTTT. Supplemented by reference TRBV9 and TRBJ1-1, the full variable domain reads DSGVTQTPKHLITATGQRVTLRCSPRSGDLSVYWYQQSLDQGLQFLIQYYNGEERAKGNILERFSAQQFPDLHSELNLSSLELGDSALYFCASSVGQRNTEAFFGQGTRLTVV.

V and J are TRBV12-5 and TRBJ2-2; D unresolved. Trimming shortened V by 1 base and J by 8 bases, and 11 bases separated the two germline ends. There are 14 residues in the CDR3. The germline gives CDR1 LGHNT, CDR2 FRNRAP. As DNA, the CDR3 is TGTGCTAGTGGTTTGGAGATGAGTGAGGGGGAGCTGTTTTTT. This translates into CASGLEMSEGELFF.

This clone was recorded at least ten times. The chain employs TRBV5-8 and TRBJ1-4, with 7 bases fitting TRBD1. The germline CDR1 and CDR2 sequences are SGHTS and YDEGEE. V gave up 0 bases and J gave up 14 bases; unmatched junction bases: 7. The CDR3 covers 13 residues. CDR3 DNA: TGTGCCAGCAGCTTGGCCTCAGGGGGTAAGCTGTTTTTT. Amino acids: CASSLASGGKLFF.

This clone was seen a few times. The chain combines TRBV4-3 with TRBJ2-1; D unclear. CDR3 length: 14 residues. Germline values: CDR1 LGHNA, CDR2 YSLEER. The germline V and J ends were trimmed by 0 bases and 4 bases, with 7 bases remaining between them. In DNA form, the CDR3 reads TGCGCCAGCAGCCAAGACAGGTTTTACAATGAGCAGTTCTTC. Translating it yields CASSQDRFYNEQFF.

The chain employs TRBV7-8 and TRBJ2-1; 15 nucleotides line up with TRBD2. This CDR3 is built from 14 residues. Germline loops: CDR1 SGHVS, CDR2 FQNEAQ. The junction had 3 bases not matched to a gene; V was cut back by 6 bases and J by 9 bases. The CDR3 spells CASRPGLAGGEQFF. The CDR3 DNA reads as TGTGCCAGCAGGCCGGGACTAGCGGGAGGTGAGCAGTTCTTC.

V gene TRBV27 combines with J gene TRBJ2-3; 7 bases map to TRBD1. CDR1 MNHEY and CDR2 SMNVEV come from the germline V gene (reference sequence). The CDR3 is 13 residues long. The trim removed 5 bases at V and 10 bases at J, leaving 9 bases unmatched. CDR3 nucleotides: TGTGCCAGCAGTCCAGTAGGGACAGAGGCGCAGTATTTT. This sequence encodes CASSPVGTEAQYF.

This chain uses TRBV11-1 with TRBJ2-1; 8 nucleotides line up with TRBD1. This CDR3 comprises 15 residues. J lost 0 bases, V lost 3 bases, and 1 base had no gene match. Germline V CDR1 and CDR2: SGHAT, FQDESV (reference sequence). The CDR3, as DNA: TGTGCCAGCAGCTTCGACAGGGGCTCCTACAATGAGCAGTTCTTC. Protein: CASSFDRGSYNEQFF.

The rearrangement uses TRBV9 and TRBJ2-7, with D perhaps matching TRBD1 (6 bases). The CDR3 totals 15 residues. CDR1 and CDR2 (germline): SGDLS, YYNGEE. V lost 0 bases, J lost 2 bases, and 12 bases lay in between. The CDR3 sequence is CASSVGVGGAYEQYF. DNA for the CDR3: TGTGCCAGCAGCGTAGGGGTAGGGGGAGCCTACGAGCAGTACTTC.

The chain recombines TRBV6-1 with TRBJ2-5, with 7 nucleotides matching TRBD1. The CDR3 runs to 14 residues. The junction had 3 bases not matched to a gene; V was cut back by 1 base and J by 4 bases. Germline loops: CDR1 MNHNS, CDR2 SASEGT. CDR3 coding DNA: TGTGCCAGCAGTGAAGGGACAGGTTTAGAGACCCAGTACTTC. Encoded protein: CASSEGTGLETQYF.

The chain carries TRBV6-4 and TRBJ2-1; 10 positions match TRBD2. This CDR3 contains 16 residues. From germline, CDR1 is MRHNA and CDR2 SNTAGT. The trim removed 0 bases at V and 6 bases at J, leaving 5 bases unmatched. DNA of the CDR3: TGTGCCAGCAGTGACTCGATAGGACTAGCGGCCAATGAGCAGTTCTTC. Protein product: CASSDSIGLAANEQFF.

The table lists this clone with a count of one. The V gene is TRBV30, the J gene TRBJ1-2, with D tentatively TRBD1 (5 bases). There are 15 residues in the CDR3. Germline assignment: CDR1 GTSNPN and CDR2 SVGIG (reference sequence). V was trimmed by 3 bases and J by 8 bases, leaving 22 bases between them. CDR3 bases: TGTGCCTGGAGACCAGGGCCCCCCCCGGAGGGGGGCTACACCTTC. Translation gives CAWRPGPPPEGGYTF.

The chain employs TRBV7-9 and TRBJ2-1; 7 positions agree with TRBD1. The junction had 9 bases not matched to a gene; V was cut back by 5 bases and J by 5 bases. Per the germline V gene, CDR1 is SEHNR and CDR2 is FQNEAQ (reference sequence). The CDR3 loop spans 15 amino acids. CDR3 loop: CASSGPTGANNEQFF. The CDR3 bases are TGTGCCAGCAGCGGCCCTACAGGGGCAAACAATGAGCAGTTCTTC.

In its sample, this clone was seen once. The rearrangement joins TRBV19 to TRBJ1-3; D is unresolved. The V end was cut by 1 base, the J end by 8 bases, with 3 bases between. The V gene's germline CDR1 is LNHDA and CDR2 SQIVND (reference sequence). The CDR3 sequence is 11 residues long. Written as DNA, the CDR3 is TGTGCCAGTAGTATAGGGGACACCATATATTTT. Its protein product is CASSIGDTIYF.

The CDR3 nucleotides read TGTGCCAGCAGTTATCGGCAGAGCGGCACTGAAGCTTTCTTT. Translated: CASSYRQSGTEAFF. The chain recombines TRBV6-2 or TRBV6-3 with TRBJ1-1, with D unclear. Trimming removed 3 bases at V and 4 bases at J, with 12 bases between. Germline CDR1 is MNHEY and CDR2 is SVGEGT. This CDR3 has 14 amino acids.

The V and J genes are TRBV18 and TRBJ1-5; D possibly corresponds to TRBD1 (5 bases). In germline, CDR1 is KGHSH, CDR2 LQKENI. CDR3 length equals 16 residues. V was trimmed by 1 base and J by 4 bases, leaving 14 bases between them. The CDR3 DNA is TGTGCCAGCTCACCACGGGGTGGGGGTTTGAATCAGCCCCAGCATTTT. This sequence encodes CASSPRGGGLNQPQHF.

The CDR3 region has the DNA TGTGCCAGCAGCCACCTAGCGGGACCGGACAATGAGCAGTTCTTC. Encoded protein: CASSHLAGPDNEQFF. The chain is built from TRBV14 and TRBJ2-1, with TRBD2 matching over 9 bases. V lost 3 bases, J lost 5 bases, and 5 bases stayed unmatched. CDR1 and CDR2 from the germline V gene are SGHDN and FVKESK. The CDR3 extends over 15 amino acids.

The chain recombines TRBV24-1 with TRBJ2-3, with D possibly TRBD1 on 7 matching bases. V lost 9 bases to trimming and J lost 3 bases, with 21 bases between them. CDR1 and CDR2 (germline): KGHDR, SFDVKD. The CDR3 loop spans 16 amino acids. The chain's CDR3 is CATARAGRGETDTQYF. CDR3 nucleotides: TGTGCCACCGCGAGAGCCGGCAGGGGGGAGACAGATACGCAGTATTTT.

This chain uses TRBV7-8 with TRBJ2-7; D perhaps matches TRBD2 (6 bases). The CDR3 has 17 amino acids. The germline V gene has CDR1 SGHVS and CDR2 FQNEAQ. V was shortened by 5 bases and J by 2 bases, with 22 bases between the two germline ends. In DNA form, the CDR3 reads TGTGCCAGCAGCCACGTGGGCCCCGGGACTCCCCCCTACGAGCAGTACTTC. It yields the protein CASSHVGPGTPPYEQYF. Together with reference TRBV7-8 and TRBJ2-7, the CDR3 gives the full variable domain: GAGVSQSPRYKVAKRGQDVALRCDPISGHVSLFWYQQALGQGPEFLTYFQNEAQLDKSGLPSDRFFAERPEGSVSTLKIQRTQQEDSAVYLCASSHVGPGTPPYEQYFGPGTRLTVT.

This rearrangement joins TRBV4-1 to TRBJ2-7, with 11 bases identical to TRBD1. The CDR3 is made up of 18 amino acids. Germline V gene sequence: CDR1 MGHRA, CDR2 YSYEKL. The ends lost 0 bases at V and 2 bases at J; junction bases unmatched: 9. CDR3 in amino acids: CASSQEGSWGQGAYEQYF. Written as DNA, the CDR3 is TGCGCCAGCAGCCAAGAGGGCTCTTGGGGACAGGGGGCCTACGAGCAGTACTTC.

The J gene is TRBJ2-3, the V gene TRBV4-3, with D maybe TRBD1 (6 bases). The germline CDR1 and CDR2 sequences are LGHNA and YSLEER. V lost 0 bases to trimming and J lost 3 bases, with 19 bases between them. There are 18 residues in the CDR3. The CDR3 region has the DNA TGCGCCAGCAGCCAAGATGGTGCTGGGGGCGGTAGGACAGATACGCAGTATTTT. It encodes CASSQDGAGGGRTDTQYF.